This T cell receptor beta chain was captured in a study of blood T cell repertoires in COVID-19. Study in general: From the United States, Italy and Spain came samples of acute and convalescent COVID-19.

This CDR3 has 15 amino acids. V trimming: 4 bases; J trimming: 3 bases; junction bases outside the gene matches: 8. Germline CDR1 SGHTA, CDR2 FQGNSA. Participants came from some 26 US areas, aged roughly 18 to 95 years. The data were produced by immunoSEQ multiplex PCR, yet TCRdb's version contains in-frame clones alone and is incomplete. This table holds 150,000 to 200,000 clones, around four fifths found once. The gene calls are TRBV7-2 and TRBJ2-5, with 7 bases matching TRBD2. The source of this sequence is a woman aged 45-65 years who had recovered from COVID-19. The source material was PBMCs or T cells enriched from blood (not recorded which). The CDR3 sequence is CASSSTASGEETQYF. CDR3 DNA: TGTGCCAGCAGCTCCACGGCTAGCGGAGAAGAGACCCAGTACTTC.